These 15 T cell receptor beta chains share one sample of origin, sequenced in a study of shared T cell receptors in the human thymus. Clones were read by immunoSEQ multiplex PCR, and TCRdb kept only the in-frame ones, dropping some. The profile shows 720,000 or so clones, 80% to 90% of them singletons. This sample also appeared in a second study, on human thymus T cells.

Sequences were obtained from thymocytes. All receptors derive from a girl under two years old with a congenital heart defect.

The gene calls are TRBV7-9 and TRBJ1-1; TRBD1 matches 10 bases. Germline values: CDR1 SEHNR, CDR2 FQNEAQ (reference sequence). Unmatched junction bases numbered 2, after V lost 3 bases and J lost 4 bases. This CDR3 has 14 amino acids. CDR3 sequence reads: CASSFGDRGTEAFF. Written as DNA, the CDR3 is TGTGCCAGCAGCTTTGGGGACAGGGGCACTGAAGCTTTCTTT.

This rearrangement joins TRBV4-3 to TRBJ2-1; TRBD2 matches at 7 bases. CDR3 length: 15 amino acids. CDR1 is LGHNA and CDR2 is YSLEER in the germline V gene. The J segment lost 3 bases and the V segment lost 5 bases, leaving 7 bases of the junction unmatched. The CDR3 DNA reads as TGCGCCAGCAGCTACCTAGCGGCACACTACAATGAGCAGTTCTTC. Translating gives CASSYLAAHYNEQFF.

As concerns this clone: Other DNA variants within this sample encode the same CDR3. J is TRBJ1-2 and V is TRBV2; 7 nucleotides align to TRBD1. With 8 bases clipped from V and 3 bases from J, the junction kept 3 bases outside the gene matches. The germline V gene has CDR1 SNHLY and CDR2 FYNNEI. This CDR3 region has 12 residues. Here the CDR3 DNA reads TGTGCCAGCGGGCAGGGGGACTATGGCTACACCTTC. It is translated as CASGQGDYGYTF.

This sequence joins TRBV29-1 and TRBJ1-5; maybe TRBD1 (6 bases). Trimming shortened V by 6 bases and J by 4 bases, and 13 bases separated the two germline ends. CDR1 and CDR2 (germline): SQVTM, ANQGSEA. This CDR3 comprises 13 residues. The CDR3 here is CSVITGKNQPQHF. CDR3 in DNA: TGCAGCGTCATAACAGGGAAGAATCAGCCCCAGCATTTT.

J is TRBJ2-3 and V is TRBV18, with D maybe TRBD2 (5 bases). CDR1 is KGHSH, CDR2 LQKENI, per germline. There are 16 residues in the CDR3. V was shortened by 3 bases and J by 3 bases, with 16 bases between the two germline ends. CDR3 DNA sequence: TGTGCCAGCTCACCCTCCGGGAACGGGGTAACAGATACGCAGTATTTT. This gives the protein CASSPSGNGVTDTQYF. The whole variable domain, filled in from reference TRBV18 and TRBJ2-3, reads NAGVMQNPRHLVRRRGQEARLRCSPMKGHSHVYWYRQLPEEGLKFMVYLQKENIIDESGMPKERFSAEFPKEGPSILRIQQVVRGDSAAYFCASSPSGNGVTDTQYFGPGTRLTVL.

The CDR3 spells CASSLGIGDRTNTEAFF. The CDR3 DNA is TGTGCCAGCAGCTTGGGCATAGGGGACAGAACGAACACTGAAGCTTTCTTT. The chain links TRBV11-2 to TRBJ1-1; TRBD1 matches 7 bases. CDR3 length equals 17 residues. In germline, CDR1 is SGHAT, CDR2 FQNNGV. After removal of 3 bases from V and 1 base from J, the junction contained 11 bases not matched to a gene.

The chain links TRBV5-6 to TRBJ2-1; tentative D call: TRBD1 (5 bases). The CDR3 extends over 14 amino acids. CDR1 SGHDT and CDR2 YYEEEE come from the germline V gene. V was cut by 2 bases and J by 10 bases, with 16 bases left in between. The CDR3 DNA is TGTGCCAGCAGCTTCCCAGGGCAGTCCCGAGAGCAGTTCTTC. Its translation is CASSFPGQSREQFF.

CDR3 DNA sequence: TGTGCCAGCAGTCCATCCGAGGCCGGGACAGCCTCGAATGAGCAGTTCTTC. It is translated as CASSPSEAGTASNEQFF. V gene TRBV2 combines with J gene TRBJ2-1; 7 nucleotides line up with TRBD1. This CDR3 spans 17 amino acids. Germline assignment: CDR1 SNHLY and CDR2 FYNNEI. V gave up 5 bases and J gave up 7 bases; unmatched junction bases: 17. The full variable domain, rest sourced from reference TRBV2 and TRBJ2-1, is EPEVTQTPSHQVTQMGQEVILRCVPISNHLYFYWYRQILGQKVEFLVSFYNNEISEKSEIFDDQFSVERPDGSNFTLKIRSTKLEDSAMYFCASSPSEAGTASNEQFFGPGTRLTVL.

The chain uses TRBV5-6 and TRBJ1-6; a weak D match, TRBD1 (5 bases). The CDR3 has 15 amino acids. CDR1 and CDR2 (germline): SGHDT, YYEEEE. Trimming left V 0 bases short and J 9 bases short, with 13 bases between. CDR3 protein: CASSLVGAGSSPLHF. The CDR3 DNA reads TGTGCCAGCAGCTTGGTCGGGGCGGGGAGTTCACCCCTCCACTTT.

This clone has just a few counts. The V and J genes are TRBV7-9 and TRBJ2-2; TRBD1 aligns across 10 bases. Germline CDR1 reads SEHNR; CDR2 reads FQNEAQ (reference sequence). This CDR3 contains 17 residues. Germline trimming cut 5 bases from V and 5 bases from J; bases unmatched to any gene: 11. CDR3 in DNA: TGTGCCAGCAGCCCAGCCCGGGACAGGGGCGAAACCGGGGAGCTGTTTTTT. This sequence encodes CASSPARDRGETGELFF.

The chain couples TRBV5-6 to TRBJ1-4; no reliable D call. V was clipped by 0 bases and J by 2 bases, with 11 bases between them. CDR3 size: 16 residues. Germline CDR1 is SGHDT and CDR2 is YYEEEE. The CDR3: CASSLDPLATNEKLFF. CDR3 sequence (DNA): TGTGCCAGCAGCTTGGACCCCCTCGCGACTAATGAAAAACTGTTTTTT.

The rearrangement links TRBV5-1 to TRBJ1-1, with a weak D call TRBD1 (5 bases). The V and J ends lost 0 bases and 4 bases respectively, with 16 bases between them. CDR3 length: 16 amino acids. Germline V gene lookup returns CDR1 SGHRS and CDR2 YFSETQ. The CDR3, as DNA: TGCGCCAGCAGCTTGGCCCAGGGATATCTTCGCACTGAAGCTTTCTTT. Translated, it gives CASSLAQGYLRTEAFF.

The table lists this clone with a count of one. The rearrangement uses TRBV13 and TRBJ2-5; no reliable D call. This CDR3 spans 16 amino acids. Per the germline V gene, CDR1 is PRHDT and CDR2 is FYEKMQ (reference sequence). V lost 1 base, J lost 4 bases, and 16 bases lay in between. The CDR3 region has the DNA TGTGCCAGCAGCTTAGAATACGTAGTCGCAAGAGAGACCCAGTACTTC. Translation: CASSLEYVVARETQYF.

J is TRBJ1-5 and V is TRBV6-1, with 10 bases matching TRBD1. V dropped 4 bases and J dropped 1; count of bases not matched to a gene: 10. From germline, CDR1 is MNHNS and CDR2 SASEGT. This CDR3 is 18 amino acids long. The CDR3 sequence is CASSGQGARGVSNQPQHF. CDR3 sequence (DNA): TGTGCCAGCAGTGGACAGGGGGCGAGAGGGGTGAGCAATCAGCCCCAGCATTTT.

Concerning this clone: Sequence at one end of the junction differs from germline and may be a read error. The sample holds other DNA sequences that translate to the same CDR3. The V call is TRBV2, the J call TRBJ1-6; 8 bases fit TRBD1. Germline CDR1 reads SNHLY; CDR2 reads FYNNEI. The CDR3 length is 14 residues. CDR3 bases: TGTGCCAGCAGAAGGACAGGGATTAATTCCCCCCTCCACTTT. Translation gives CASRRTGINSPLHF. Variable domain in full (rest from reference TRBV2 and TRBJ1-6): EPEVTQTPSHQVTQMGQEVILRCVPISNHLYFYWYRQILGQKVEFLVSFYNNEISEKSEIFDDQFSVERPDGSNFTLKIRSTKLEDSAMYFCASRRTGINSPLHFGNGTRLTVT.